The present entry profiles one T cell receptor (beta chain) with its context. Its antigen is not known. This sample stems from a study of siplizumab effects on memory and regulatory T cells. The study, taken as a whole, reports: No more than a minor fraction of alloreactive clones could be traced back to unstimulated subsets. Both greater diversity than memory cells and a major contribution to the alloresponse seemed to characterize naive T cells. Alloreactive sequences tracing back to unstimulated CD4+ memory cells fell significantly with siplizumab.

The CDR3 extends over 15 amino acids. J was trimmed by 7 bases and V by 6 bases; bases with no gene match: 11. Germline CDR1 reads MDHEN; CDR2 reads SYDVKM. TCRdb's copy holds only in-frame clones and misses some; the assay was immunoSEQ multiplex PCR. The sample includes approximately 94,000 clones, about 95% of them seen just once. Sample: non-Treg CD4+ T cells sorted from blood. This sequence joins TRBV28 and TRBJ2-1; 8 bases agree with TRBD1. The receptor was derived from a human donor in good health. In nucleotides, the CDR3 is TGTGCCAGCAGCGCCGGGACAGGCCCTTGGAATGAGCAGTTCTTC. It specifies CASSAGTGPWNEQFF.